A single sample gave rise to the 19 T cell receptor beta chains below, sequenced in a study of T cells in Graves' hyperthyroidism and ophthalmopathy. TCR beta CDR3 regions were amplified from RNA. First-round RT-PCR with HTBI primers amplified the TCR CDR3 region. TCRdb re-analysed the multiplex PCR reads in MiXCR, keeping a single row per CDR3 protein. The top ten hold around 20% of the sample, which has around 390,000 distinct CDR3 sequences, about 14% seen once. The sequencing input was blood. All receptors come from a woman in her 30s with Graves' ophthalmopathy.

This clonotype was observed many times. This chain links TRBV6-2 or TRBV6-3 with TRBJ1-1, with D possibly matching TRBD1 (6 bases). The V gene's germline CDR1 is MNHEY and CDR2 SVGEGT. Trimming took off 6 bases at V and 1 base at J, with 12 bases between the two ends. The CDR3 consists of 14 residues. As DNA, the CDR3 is TGTGCCAGCAGGATACAGGGATGGAACACTGAAGCTTTCTTT. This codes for CASRIQGWNTEAFF.

Here the CDR3 DNA reads TGTGCCAGCAGAGCCCCAACAGGGGGAATAAACACCATATATTTT. Translation: CASRAPTGGINTIYF. This chain links TRBV6-2 or TRBV6-3 with TRBJ1-3, with 8 bases identical to TRBD1. CDR1 is MNHEY, CDR2 SVGEGT, per germline. The CDR3 is 15 residues long. The J segment lost 6 bases and the V segment lost 6 bases, leaving 10 bases of the junction unmatched.

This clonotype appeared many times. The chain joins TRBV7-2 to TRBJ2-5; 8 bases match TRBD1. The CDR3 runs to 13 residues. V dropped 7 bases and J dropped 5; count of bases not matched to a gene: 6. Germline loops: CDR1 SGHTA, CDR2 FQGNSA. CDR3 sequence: CASNDRGHETQYF. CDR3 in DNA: TGTGCCAGCAACGACAGGGGCCACGAGACCCAGTACTTC.

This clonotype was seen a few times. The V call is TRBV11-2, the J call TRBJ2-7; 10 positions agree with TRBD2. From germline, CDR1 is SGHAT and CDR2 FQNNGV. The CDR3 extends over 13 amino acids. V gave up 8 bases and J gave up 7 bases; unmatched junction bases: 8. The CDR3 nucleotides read TGTGCCAGCCGACTCGGTAGCGGGGGGGAGCAGTACTTC. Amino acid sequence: CASRLGSGGEQYF.

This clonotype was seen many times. The CDR3 reads CASSFDSRNSPLHF. CDR3 bases: TGTGCCAGCAGTTTCGACAGCCGTAATTCACCCCTCCACTTT. The gene calls are TRBV6-1 and TRBJ1-6; D is possibly TRBD1 (5 bases). Germline loops: CDR1 MNHNS, CDR2 SASEGT. V lost 5 bases, J lost 6 bases, and 11 bases lay in between. The CDR3 runs to 14 residues.

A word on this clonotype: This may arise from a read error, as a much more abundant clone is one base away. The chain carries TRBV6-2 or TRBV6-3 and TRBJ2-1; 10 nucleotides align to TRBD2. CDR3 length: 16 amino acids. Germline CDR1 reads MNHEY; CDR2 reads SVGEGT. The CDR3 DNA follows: TGTGCCAGCAGAATTAGCGGGGGGAGCTCCCACAATGAGCAGTTCTTC. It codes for CASRISGGSSHNEQFF.

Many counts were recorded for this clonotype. The DNA of the CDR3 is TGTGCCAGCAGGACAGGACTTTACACAGATACGCAGTATTTT. Translation gives CASRTGLYTDTQYF. This sequence joins TRBV7-8 and TRBJ2-3; possible D gene TRBD1, 6 bases. The CDR3 totals 14 residues. Trimming removed 6 bases from V and 2 bases from J, with 12 bases in between. The V gene's germline CDR1 is SGHVS and CDR2 FQNEAQ.

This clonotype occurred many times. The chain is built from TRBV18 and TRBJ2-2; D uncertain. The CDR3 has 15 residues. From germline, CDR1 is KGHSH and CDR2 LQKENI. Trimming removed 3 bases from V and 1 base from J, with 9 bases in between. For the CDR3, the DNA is TGTGCCAGCTCACCTCAGCAAGGGAACACCGGGGAGCTGTTTTTT. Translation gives CASSPQQGNTGELFF.

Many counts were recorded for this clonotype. CDR3 residues: CASSLGYRGSGEQYF. CDR3 coding DNA: TGTGCCAGCAGCTTAGGGTACAGGGGAAGCGGCGAGCAGTACTTC. The chain recombines TRBV7-2 with TRBJ2-7, with 7 positions matching TRBD1. The V gene's germline CDR1 is SGHTA and CDR2 FQGNSA. CDR3 length: 15 residues. The V segment lost 1 base and the J segment 6 bases; nucleotides outside the gene matches: 9.

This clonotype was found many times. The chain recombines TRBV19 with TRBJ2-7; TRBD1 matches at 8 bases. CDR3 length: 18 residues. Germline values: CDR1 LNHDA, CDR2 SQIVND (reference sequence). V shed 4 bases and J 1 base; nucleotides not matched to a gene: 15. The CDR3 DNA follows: TGTGCCAGTAGTACTCCGACCACCGACAGGGGATTTTCCTACGAGCAGTACTTC. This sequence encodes CASSTPTTDRGFSYEQYF.

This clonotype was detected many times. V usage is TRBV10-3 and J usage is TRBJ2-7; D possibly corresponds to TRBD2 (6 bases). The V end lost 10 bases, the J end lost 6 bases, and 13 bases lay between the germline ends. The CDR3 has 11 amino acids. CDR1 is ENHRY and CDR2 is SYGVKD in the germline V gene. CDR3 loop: CATSRGGEQYF. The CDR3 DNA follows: TGTGCCACCTCGAGGGGAGGCGAGCAGTACTTC.

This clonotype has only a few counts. This CDR3 is CASSWDFAPATNEKLFF. The CDR3 region has the DNA TGTGCCAGCAGTTGGGACTTCGCCCCTGCAACTAATGAAAAACTGTTTTTT. The genes are TRBV6-1 and TRBJ1-4; possibly TRBD1 for D (5 bases). This CDR3 is 17 amino acids long. Germline V gene sequence: CDR1 MNHNS, CDR2 SASEGT. V was trimmed by 5 bases and J by 0 bases, leaving 16 bases between them.

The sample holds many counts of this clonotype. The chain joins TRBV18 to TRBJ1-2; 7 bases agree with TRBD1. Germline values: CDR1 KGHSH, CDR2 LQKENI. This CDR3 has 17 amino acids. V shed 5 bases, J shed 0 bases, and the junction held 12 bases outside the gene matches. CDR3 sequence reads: CASSADRYHQANYGYTF. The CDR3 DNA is TGTGCCAGCTCAGCGGACAGGTACCATCAAGCTAACTATGGCTACACCTTC.

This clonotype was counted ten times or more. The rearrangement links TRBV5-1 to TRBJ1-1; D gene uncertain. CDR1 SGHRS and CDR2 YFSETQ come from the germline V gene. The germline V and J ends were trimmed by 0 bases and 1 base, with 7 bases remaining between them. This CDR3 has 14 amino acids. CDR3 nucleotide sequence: TGCGCCAGCAGCTTGGTTTCAGGGAACACTGAAGCTTTCTTT. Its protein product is CASSLVSGNTEAFF. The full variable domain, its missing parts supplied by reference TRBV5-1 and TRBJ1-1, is KAGVTQTPRYLIKTRGQQVTLSCSPISGHRSVSWYQQTPGQGLQFLFEYFSETQRNKGNFPGRFSGRQFSNSRSEMNVSTLELGDSALYLCASSLVSGNTEAFFGQGTRLTVV.

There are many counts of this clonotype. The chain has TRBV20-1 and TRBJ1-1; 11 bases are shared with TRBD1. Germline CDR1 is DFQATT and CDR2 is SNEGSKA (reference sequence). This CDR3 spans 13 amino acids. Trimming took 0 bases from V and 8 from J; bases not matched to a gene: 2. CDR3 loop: CSARDGQGAEAFF. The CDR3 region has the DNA TGCAGTGCTAGAGATGGACAGGGGGCCGAAGCTTTCTTT.

CDR3: CSVWDRGPDTQYF. The CDR3 DNA follows: TGCAGCGTTTGGGACAGGGGTCCAGATACGCAGTATTTT. The V call is TRBV29-1, the J call TRBJ2-3, with 10 nucleotides matching TRBD1. The V segment lost 5 bases and the J segment 4 bases; nucleotides outside the gene matches: 3. CDR1 is SQVTM, CDR2 ANQGSEA, per germline. This CDR3 has 13 residues.

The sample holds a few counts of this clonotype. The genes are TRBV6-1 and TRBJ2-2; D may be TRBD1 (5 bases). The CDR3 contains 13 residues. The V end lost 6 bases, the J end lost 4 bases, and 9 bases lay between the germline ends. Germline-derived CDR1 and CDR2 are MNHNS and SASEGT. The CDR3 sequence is CASRRRGTGELFF. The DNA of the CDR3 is TGTGCCAGCAGGAGAAGGGGCACCGGGGAGCTGTTTTTT.

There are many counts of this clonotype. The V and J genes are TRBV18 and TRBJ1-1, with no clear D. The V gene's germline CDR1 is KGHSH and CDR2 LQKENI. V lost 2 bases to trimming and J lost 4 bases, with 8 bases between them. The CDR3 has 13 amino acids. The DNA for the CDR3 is TGTGCCAGCTCACCAGGCCAGAGCACTGAAGCTTTCTTT. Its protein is CASSPGQSTEAFF.

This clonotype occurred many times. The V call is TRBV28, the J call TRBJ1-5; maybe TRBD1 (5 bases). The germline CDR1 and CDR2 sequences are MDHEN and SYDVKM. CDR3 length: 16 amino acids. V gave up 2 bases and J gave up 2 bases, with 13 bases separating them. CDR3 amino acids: CASSLQGPGGNQPQHF. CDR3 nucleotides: TGTGCCAGCAGTTTACAGGGTCCGGGGGGCAATCAGCCCCAGCATTTT.